The sequence of this T cell receptor (beta chain) was determined in a study of T-cell reconstitution after alpha-beta-depleted transplantation in children. The V segment lost 6 bases and the J segment 5 bases; nucleotides outside the gene matches: 7. From germline, CDR1 is MDHEN and CDR2 SYDVKM. This CDR3 has 14 amino acids. This clonotype has more than one count but fewer than ten. Library preparation (for TCRbeta) was performed with unique molecular identifiers. TCRdb recomputed calls from the PCR reads with MiXCR, one row per CDR3 protein. The sample consists of fewer than 550,000 distinct CDR3 sequences, approximately 11% of them appearing once.

This receptor was taken from a human donor who donated a stem cell graft to a child with acute myeloid leukemia. The V gene is TRBV28, the J gene TRBJ2-5, with TRBD1 matching 9 bases. Sample: PBMCs from the stem cell graft donor, taken from the stem cell graft. CDR3: CASRSNRGRETQYF. The CDR3 DNA sequence: TGTGCCAGCAGATCTAACAGGGGGCGGGAGACCCAGTACTTC. Supplemented by reference TRBV28 and TRBJ2-5, the full variable domain reads DVKVTQSSRYLVKRTGEKVFLECVQDMDHENMFWYRQDPGLGLRLIYFSYDVKMKEKGDIPEGYSVSREKKERFSLILESASTNQTSMYLCASRSNRGRETQYFGPGTRLLVL.